These 5 T cell receptor beta chains came from one sample sequenced in a study of control samples from healthy donors and cancer patients. Using immunoSEQ multiplex PCR, the repertoire was profiled, and TCRdb retains in-frame clones only, with some absent. Of roughly 130,000 clones in the sample, about nine tenths are singletons; the top ten hold roughly 2.5%. The sample was blood. Receptor source: a young man in good health.

This chain joins TRBV2 and TRBJ1-6; 8 bases fit TRBD1. Germline CDR1 is SNHLY and CDR2 is FYNNEI. This CDR3 spans 14 amino acids. The V and J ends lost 6 bases and 6 bases, in that order; junction bases with no gene match: 4. In DNA, the CDR3 is TGTGCCAGCAGGGTGACAGGGGTTAATTCACCCCTCCACTTT. This gives the protein CASRVTGVNSPLHF.

The count of this clone is one. CDR3 nucleotides: TGTGCCAGCAGCCCCACTAGGACTAGCGGAGATTACAATGAGCAGTTCTTC. The encoded protein is CASSPTRTSGDYNEQFF. The V gene is TRBV3-1 (or the pseudogene TRBV3-2), the J gene TRBJ2-1, with 10 bases matching TRBD2. The CDR3 is made up of 17 amino acids. Per the germline V gene, CDR1 is LGHDT and CDR2 is YNNKEL (reference sequence). Unmatched junction bases numbered 10, after V lost 4 bases and J lost 4 bases.

V usage is TRBV5-5 and J usage is TRBJ2-2, with TRBD1 matching 8 bases. The CDR3 is 15 residues long. V shed 0 bases and J 8 bases; nucleotides not matched to a gene: 6. The V gene's germline CDR1 is SGHKS and CDR2 YYEKEE (reference sequence). CDR3 sequence: CASSLGGTGIGELFF. The DNA of the CDR3 is TGTGCCAGCAGCTTGGGGGGGACAGGTATAGGGGAGCTGTTTTTT.

V is TRBV6-5 and J is TRBJ2-5, with D tentatively TRBD2 (5 bases). V shed 0 bases and J shed 5 bases, with 13 bases lying between them. This CDR3 comprises 15 residues. The germline CDR1 and CDR2 sequences are MNHEY and SVGAGI. DNA for the CDR3: TGTGCCAGCAGTTACTCCGACTCCGGCGGGGAGACCCAGTACTTC. Translated: CASSYSDSGGETQYF.

This clone showed up just a few times. The chain joins TRBV6-5 to TRBJ2-2; D possibly uses TRBD1 or TRBD2 (5 bases each). The CDR3 totals 15 residues. V was shortened by 5 bases and J by 5 bases, with 15 bases between the two germline ends. Germline values: CDR1 MNHEY, CDR2 SVGAGI. CDR3 sequence (DNA): TGTGCCAGCAGTCGGGACGGCGGGCTTACCGGGGAGCTGTTTTTT. Amino acids: CASSRDGGLTGELFF.